Detailed here is one T cell receptor (beta chain). These data originate in a study of blood T cell repertoires in COVID-19. This CDR3 comprises 13 residues. CDR1 is SGHRS, CDR2 YFSETQ, per germline. V lost 4 bases and J lost 6, with 11 bases in between. The table came from immunoSEQ multiplex PCR; TCRdb's copy has only in-frame clones and leaves some out. The sample yields 350,000 to 450,000 clones, about 87% seen once. This clonotype was obtained from a human donor in a cohort sampled during active COVID-19. This chain uses TRBV5-1 with TRBJ2-1, with D possibly TRBD1 on 6 matching bases. Sequencing used peripheral blood. The CDR3 loop reads CASSENRVNEQFF. In DNA, the CDR3 is TGCGCCAGCAGCGAAAACAGGGTCAATGAGCAGTTCTTC.